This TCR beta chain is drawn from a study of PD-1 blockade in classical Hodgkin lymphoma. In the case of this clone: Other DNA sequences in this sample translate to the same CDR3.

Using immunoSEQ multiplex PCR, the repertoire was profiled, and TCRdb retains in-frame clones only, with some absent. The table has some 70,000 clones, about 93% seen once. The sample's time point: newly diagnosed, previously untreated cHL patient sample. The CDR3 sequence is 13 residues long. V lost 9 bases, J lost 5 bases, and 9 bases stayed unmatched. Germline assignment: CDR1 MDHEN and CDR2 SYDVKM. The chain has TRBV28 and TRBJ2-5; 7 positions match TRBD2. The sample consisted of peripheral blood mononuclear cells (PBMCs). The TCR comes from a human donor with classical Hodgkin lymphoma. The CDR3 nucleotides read TGTGCCAGTAGCGGGCAGAGGAGGGAGACCCAGTACTTC. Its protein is CASSGQRRETQYF.